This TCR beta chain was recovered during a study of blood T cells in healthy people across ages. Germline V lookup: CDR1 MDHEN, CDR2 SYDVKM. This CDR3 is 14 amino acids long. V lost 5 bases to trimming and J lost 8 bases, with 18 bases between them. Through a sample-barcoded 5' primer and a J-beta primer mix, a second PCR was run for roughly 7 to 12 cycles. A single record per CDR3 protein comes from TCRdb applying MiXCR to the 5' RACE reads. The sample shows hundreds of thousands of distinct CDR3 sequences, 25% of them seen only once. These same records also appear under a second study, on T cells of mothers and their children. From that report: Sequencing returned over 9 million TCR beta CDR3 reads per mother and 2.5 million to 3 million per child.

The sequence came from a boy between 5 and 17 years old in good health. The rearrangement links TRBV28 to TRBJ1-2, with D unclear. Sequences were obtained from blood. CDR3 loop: CASSAPDVGVGYTF. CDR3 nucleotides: TGTGCCAGCAGTGCCCCGGACGTTGGGGTGGGCTACACCTTC.